The clone carrying this TCR beta chain appeared once. Original handling: For nucleated cells, counts were estimated from reference gene primer amplification. Data came from immunoSEQ multiplex PCR; TCRdb stores just in-frame clones and leaves some out. That table gives V, J and clone size, and the DNA gave D and trimming. The data contain 100,000 to 150,000 clones, 70% to 80% of them singletons. The data belong to a study of blood T cell repertoires in COVID-19. Study information: Both acute and convalescent COVID-19 samples were obtained from the United States, Italy and Spain.

V was trimmed by 6 bases and J by 2 bases, leaving 20 bases between them. The CDR3 consists of 16 residues. The germline V gene has CDR1 SGHRS and CDR2 YFSETQ. This receptor was taken from a human donor in a cohort sampled during active COVID-19. What was sequenced was peripheral blood. The chain uses TRBV5-1 and TRBJ2-5, with D uncertain. CDR3 DNA sequence: TGCGCCAGCACCATCCCTCCAAAGCGAAATCAAGAGACCCAGTACTTC. As protein: CASTIPPKRNQETQYF. The whole variable domain, remainder taken from reference TRBV5-1 and TRBJ2-5, is KAGVTQTPRYLIKTRGQQVTLSCSPISGHRSVSWYQQTPGQGLQFLFEYFSETQRNKGNFPGRFSGRQFSNSRSEMNVSTLELGDSALYLCASTIPPKRNQETQYFGPGTRLLVL.